This T cell receptor beta chain was profiled in a study of a mutant IDH1 vaccine in newly diagnosed glioma (dated by TCRdb to about 2021). General notes on the study: Patients received eight vaccinations in weeks 1, 3, 5, 7, 11, 15, 19 and 23, corresponding to visits V03 through V10. Of the approximately 35 treated patients, approximately 60% were male and around 40% were female, and a mean age of roughly 41 years was recorded. Prior to enrollment, standard therapy consisting of radiotherapy alone, temozolomide alone, or radiochemotherapy with temozolomide had been administered to patients, with the combination being received by most patients. In the chemotherapy-containing groups, vaccination started alongside temozolomide cycles, whereas in patients who had radiotherapy alone it started 4-6 weeks after radiotherapy. Peripheral blood was drawn at six visits: V03 (baseline), V05, V07, V10, V12 and V13. Longitudinal TCRB deep sequencing was done for 25 to 30 treated patients, wherever samples were available for exploratory analyses. Here is what the overall study found, with its caveats: PBMC samples for TCRB deep sequencing were selected based on availability. Immune responses induced by the vaccine were seen in over 90% of patients across multiple MHC alleles. Changes in the top peripheral T cell clonotypes picked up by TCRB sequencing did not appear to be linked to pseudoprogression. It was noted by the authors that analyses of patient blood samples could not be reproduced owing to sample limitations.

V is cut by 3 bases and J by 1 base, and the space between the germline ends is 4 bases. Spanning cysteine to phenylalanine, the CDR3 consists of 12 amino acids. Here the CDR3 DNA is all that survives: 36 bases in frame from base 1. The germline V gene (reference sequence) sets CDR1 to SGHNT and CDR2 to YYREEE. To prepare the library, the immunoSEQ multiplex PCR assay was applied. Rearranged TCR beta chain sequences were amplified using the hsTCRB Kit according to the manufacturer's protocol. An Illumina MiSeq was used to sequence the TCRB libraries. In the source study's methods: The proprietary platform of the kit vendor was used for demultiplexing, trimming and gene mapping. What TCRdb holds here is the immuneACCESS table cut down to in-frame rearrangements. Part of the clones is not present; checked against another copy, under half of the missing clones reflect an unresolved V gene, and the others are unexplained. The V and J calls and clone size were taken over from that table, and D and trimming were inferred from the DNA. In this sample the table shows about 58,000 clones, about 86% of which occur a single time. Jointly, the top ten make up 7.4% of the sample.

The sample's time point label is to be understood as: week 5, during vaccination. A 20-mer mutant IDH1 peptide at 300 micrograms in Montanide made up each vaccine dose, which was injected subcutaneously together with topical imiquimod. Donors had newly diagnosed WHO grade 3 or 4 IDH1-mutant astrocytomas with loss of nuclear ATRX. The samples were drawn from NOA16, a multicentre, single-arm, open-label phase I trial in Germany that tested a mutant IDH1 peptide vaccine in humans for the first time. The DNeasy Blood and Tissue Kit was used to extract genomic DNA from EDTA blood for TCRB sequencing. This clone was observed a handful of times. Its cognate antigen has yet to be identified. Base qualities are not provided; no much larger clone lies one nucleotide away.

This sequence was found in a woman aged 45-60 years with glioma. The chain is made from TRBV5-4 and TRBJ1-1; the D gene assignment is ambiguous. Material: PBMCs, obtained from a glioma patient whose treatment included an IDH1 peptide vaccine. The CDR3 amino acid sequence is: CASSYENTEAFF. The sequenced DNA is TGTGCCAGCAGCTACGAGAACACTGAAGCTTTCTTT.